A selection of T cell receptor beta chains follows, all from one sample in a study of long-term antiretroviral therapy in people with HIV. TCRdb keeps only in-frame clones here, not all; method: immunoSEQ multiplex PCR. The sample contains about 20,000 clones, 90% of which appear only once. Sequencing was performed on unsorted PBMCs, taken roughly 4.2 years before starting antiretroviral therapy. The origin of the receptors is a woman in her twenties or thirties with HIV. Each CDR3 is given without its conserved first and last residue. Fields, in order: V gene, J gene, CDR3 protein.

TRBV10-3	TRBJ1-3	AVRPGVGSGNTIY
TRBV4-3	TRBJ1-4	ASSQDLSSAEILF
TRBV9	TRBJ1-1	ASSLAPQGGTEAF
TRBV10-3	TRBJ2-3	AISEGKGFGDTQY
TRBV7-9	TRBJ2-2	ASSLGGGQGNTGELF
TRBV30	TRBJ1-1	AYYEGRGGTEAF
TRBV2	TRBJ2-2	ASSGPGQGIAGELF
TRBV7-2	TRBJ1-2	ASSPGQGVYGYT
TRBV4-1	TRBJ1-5	ASSQVGGSNQPQH
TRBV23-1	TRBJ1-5	ASSHPEGYSNQPQH
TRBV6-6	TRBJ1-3	ASSYFQGPGNTIY
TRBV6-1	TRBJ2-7	ASRLGQGPYEQY
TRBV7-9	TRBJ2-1	ASSPPAANEQF
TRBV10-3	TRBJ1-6	ATQVEHPNSPLH
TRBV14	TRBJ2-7	ASSPRTGGIGYEQY
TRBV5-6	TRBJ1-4	ASSFDRGYGKLF
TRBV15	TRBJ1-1	ATSKNRGTEAF
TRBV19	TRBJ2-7	ASNSGSGSYEQY
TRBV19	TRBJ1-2	ASTLGGMDYGYT
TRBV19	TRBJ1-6	ASTKGQQFGSPLH
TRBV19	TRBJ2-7	ASNPRAGGYEQY
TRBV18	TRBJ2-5	ASSTKVASGPTKETQY
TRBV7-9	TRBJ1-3	ASSLNSGLNTIY
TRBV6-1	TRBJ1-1	ASSRIGSTEAF
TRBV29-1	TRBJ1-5	SASGPGLNQPQH
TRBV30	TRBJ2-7	AWSVNQGAVEQY
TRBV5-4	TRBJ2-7	ASRILGSYEQY
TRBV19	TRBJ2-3	ASSIMGPGTDTQY
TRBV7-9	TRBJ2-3	ASSATWGQGDTQY
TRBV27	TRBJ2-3	ASSPRAGGADTQY
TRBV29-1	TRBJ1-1	SGQGARSTEAF
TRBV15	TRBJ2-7	ATSRDKSPEGEQY
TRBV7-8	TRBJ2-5	ASSLSVVLAGGGAQY
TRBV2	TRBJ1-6	ASKAPGQGADSPLH
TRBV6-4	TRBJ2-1	ASSDHGGASEEQF
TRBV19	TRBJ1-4	ASKGQAHEKLF
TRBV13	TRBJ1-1	ASSGPGLGNTEAF
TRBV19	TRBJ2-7	ASNPDRDRPSYEQY
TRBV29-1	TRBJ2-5	SVVERGGQETQY
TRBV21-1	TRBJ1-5	ASSFQTGTALSNQPQH
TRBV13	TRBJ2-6	ASSSTAGQGGTGANVLT
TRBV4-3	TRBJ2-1	ASSHRTSGGDRPYNEQF
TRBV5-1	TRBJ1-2	ASSLASKDGYT
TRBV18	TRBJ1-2	ASSQSGTGDYGYT
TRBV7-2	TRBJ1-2	ASSFAQGSYGYT
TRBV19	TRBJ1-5	ASSTQGRSNQPQH
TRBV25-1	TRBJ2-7	ASSPPGKYEQY
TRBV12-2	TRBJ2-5	ASRLRGQPRETQY
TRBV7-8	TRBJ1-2	ASSPLRGDLGIRGYT
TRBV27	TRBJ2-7	ASSFRGRVDYEQY
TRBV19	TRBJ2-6	ASSPLTGYSSGANVLT
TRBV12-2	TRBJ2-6	ASRLPSGVPGANVLT
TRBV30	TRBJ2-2	AWSVGRGPGELF
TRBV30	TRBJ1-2	ASTGYSSGYT
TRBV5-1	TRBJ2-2	ASSSPTGTGELF